Following are 27 T cell receptor beta chains from one sample sequenced in a study of beta chain features in type 1 diabetes. Broader study findings: There was a moderate but significant shortening of TCRB CDR3s in all four CD4+ subsets of Type 1 diabetes patients.

cDNA synthesis used the whole RNA isolate, giving expressed TCRB sequences. Produced via immunoSEQ multiplex PCR; TCRdb's table is partial and in-frame only. Altogether 500,000 to 850,000 clones are present, around 15% being singletons, with the ten largest covering 0.04%. These TCRs are of unknown antigen specificity. The sequenced sample consisted of naive CD4+ T cells from blood. The receptors come from a man in his late teens or twenties with type 1 diabetes.

This clone appeared a few times. The gene calls are TRBV7-2 and TRBJ2-7; 11 nucleotides line up with TRBD1. V lost 5 bases, J lost 5 bases, and 5 bases stayed unmatched. The CDR3 is 14 amino acids. The germline V gene encodes CDR1 SGHTA and CDR2 FQGNSA. The CDR3 region has the DNA TGTGCCAGCAGCGCCGGACAGGGGGCCCACGAGCAGTACTTC. Its protein is CASSAGQGAHEQYF. Drawing the rest from reference TRBV7-2 and TRBJ2-7, the complete variable domain is GAGVSQSPSNKVTEKGKDVELRCDPISGHTALYWYRQSLGQGLEFLIYFQGNSAPDKSGLPSDRFSAERTGGSVSTLTIQRTQQEDSAVYLCASSAGQGAHEQYFGPGTRLTVT.

Of note for this clone: The junction does not match germline at one end; this may be a read error. The chain carries TRBV2 and TRBJ2-3, with 14 bases aligning to TRBD2. This CDR3 region has 16 residues. Per the germline V gene, CDR1 is SNHLY and CDR2 is FYNNEI. The CDR3 reads CASREAGTSGSATQYF. As DNA, the CDR3 is TGTGCCAGCAGAGAAGCCGGGACTAGCGGGAGTGCTACGCAGTATTTT.

This clone turned up a few times. The rearrangement uses TRBV4-3 and TRBJ1-6, with D uncertain. Germline CDR1 and CDR2: LGHNA and YSLEER. V was cut by 2 bases and J by 6 bases, with 11 bases left in between. The CDR3 covers 15 residues. This CDR3 reads CASSQSDGFNSPLHF. Written as DNA, the CDR3 is TGCGCCAGCAGCCAATCTGACGGATTTAATTCACCCCTCCACTTT.

Concerning this clone itself: At one boundary the junction diverges from the germline segment, which might be a read error. Within the sample, other DNA sequences also encode this same CDR3. This chain links TRBV11-2 with TRBJ1-1, with D unclear. The CDR3 totals 13 residues. Germline V gene data show CDR1 as SGHAT and CDR2 as FQNNGV. CDR3 region: CASSLDRNTEAFF. CDR3 nucleotides: TGTGCCAGCAGCCTAGACCGGAACACTGAAGCTTTCTTT.

The rearrangement uses TRBV5-4 and TRBJ2-6; tentative D call: TRBD1 (6 bases). Germline V gene lookup returns CDR1 SGHNT and CDR2 YYREEE (reference sequence). The CDR3 covers 16 residues. Trimming left V 4 bases short and J 0 bases short, with 11 bases between. The CDR3 DNA sequence: TGTGCCAGCAGCGGCACAGGGTTCTCTGGGGCCAACGTCCTGACTTTC. Residues: CASSGTGFSGANVLTF.

V and J are TRBV2 and TRBJ2-2; 11 bases are shared with TRBD1. CDR3 length: 16 amino acids. The V segment lost 6 bases and the J segment 0 bases; nucleotides outside the gene matches: 3. The germline gives CDR1 SNHLY, CDR2 FYNNEI. For the CDR3, the DNA is TGTGCCAGCAGCGGACAGGGGGCAGCGAACACCGGGGAGCTGTTTTTT. Its protein is CASSGQGAANTGELFF.

The chain employs TRBV19 and TRBJ2-6; weak D call: TRBD1 (6 bases). This CDR3 is built from 16 residues. Trimming took off 6 bases at V and 0 bases at J, with 12 bases between the two ends. Germline V gives CDR1 LNHDA, CDR2 SQIVND (reference sequence). CDR3 protein: CASREGTSSGANVLTF. The CDR3 DNA sequence: TGTGCCAGTAGGGAAGGGACATCCTCTGGGGCCAACGTCCTGACTTTC.

In this sample, this clone turned up a few times. The CDR3 DNA is TGCGCCAGCAGGGTCGGGACAGCCGGGGCCAACGTCCTGACTTTC. It is translated as CASRVGTAGANVLTF. The chain uses TRBV5-1 and TRBJ2-6, with TRBD1 identical over 7 bases. Germline V lookup: CDR1 SGHRS, CDR2 YFSETQ. The CDR3 consists of 15 residues. The trim removed 5 bases at V and 4 bases at J, leaving 6 bases unmatched.

The sample holds a few counts of this clone. The rearrangement joins TRBV28 to TRBJ2-1; 9 bases align to TRBD1. Germline lookup yields CDR1 MDHEN and CDR2 SYDVKM. The CDR3 runs to 14 residues. With V trimmed by 7 bases and J by 7 bases, 8 bases remained unmatched. CDR3 nucleotides: TGTGCCAGCACCTCACAGGGGGCTAGTAATGAGCAGTTCTTC. It translates to CASTSQGASNEQFF.

The chain is built from TRBV11-2 and TRBJ2-7, with D unresolved. This CDR3 is 16 amino acids long. Trimming took off 4 bases at V and 0 bases at J, with 16 bases between the two ends. CDR1 is SGHAT, CDR2 FQNNGV, per germline. CDR3 region: CASSWSRRVSSYEQYF. CDR3 bases: TGTGCCAGCAGCTGGAGTCGACGAGTGAGCTCCTACGAGCAGTACTTC.

This clone was seen more than once but under ten times. This sample also contains other DNA sequences that code for the same CDR3. V is TRBV7-2 and J is TRBJ2-5; 7 nucleotides match TRBD1. Germline assignment: CDR1 SGHTA and CDR2 FQGNSA. The CDR3 is 15 amino acids. The V gene end was trimmed by 0 bases and the J gene end by 5 bases; junction bases not matched to a gene: 6. In DNA form, the CDR3 reads TGTGCCAGCAGCTTAGCAGGGGGCCGTGGGGAGACCCAGTACTTC. Translation gives CASSLAGGRGETQYF.

This sequence joins TRBV29-1 and TRBJ1-1; 11 bases agree with TRBD1. CDR3 length equals 13 residues. The junction had 3 bases not matched to a gene; V was cut back by 6 bases and J by 3 bases. Germline CDR1 reads SQVTM; CDR2 reads ANQGSEA. CDR3 region: CSVWDRGDTEAFF. For the CDR3, the DNA is TGCAGCGTATGGGACAGGGGGGACACTGAAGCTTTCTTT.

This clone appeared a few times. The chain has TRBV28 and TRBJ1-2; 7 bases are shared with TRBD1. CDR1 is MDHEN and CDR2 is SYDVKM in the germline V gene. The CDR3 consists of 11 residues. CDR3 DNA: TGTGCTACAGGGGTAATCTATGGCTACACCTTC. Encoded protein: CATGVIYGYTF.

This chain joins TRBV28 and TRBJ1-3, with TRBD1 identical over 9 bases. The CDR3 has 14 amino acids. V lost 6 bases, J lost 7 bases, and 7 bases stayed unmatched. Germline CDR1 reads MDHEN; CDR2 reads SYDVKM. The CDR3 nucleotides are TGTGCCAGCAGGGGGGACAGGGTCGGTAACACCATATATTTT. Amino acids: CASRGDRVGNTIYF.

The V call is TRBV7-2, the J call TRBJ2-3; D not resolved. Trimming stripped 5 bases from V and 5 bases from J, with 8 bases between. The length of the CDR3 is 12 residues. CDR1 and CDR2 (germline): SGHTA, FQGNSA. CDR3 nucleotides: TGTGCCAGCAGCCTGCTCGGAGATACGCAGTATTTT. As protein: CASSLLGDTQYF.

This chain links TRBV6-4 with TRBJ2-1; 12 positions match TRBD2. The germline CDR1 and CDR2 sequences are MRHNA and SNTAGT. The CDR3 extends over 15 amino acids. The junction had 1 base not matched to a gene; V was cut back by 3 bases and J by 4 bases. The CDR3 region has the DNA TGTGCCAGCAGTGAAACTAGCGGGAGGTACAATGAGCAGTTCTTC. Encoded protein: CASSETSGRYNEQFF.

The V call is TRBV15, the J call TRBJ1-5, with D possibly TRBD1 on 6 matching bases. The CDR3 is made up of 17 amino acids. Trimming stripped 0 bases from V and 0 bases from J, with 12 bases between. Germline V gene sequence: CDR1 LNHNV, CDR2 YYDKDF (reference sequence). CDR3 sequence (DNA): TGTGCCACCAGCAGAGAGTCGTGGGGGGCTAGCAATCAGCCCCAGCATTTT. Its translation: CATSRESWGASNQPQHF.

The V gene is TRBV7-2, the J gene TRBJ2-7; D not resolved. Germline CDR1 reads SGHTA; CDR2 reads FQGNSA. V gave up 5 bases and J gave up 2 bases, with 13 bases separating them. CDR3 size: 14 residues. CDR3 region: CASSPRSGPYEQYF. CDR3 DNA: TGTGCCAGCAGCCCCCGGTCTGGGCCCTACGAGCAGTACTTC.

This clone was detected only a few times. This chain links TRBV9 with TRBJ2-7; TRBD1 matches at 7 bases. The germline CDR1 and CDR2 sequences are SGDLS and YYNGEE. The CDR3 is 14 amino acids. The ends lost 3 bases at V and 1 base at J; junction bases unmatched: 4. The CDR3 bases are TGTGCCAGCAGCGCGTGGGGACAGTCCTACGAGCAGTACTTC. Protein sequence: CASSAWGQSYEQYF.

The rearrangement links TRBV2 to TRBJ2-3; D is unresolved. Trimming cost V 0 bases and J 2 bases, with 12 bases left between them. CDR3 size: 16 residues. Germline-derived CDR1 and CDR2 are SNHLY and FYNNEI. This CDR3 reads CASSEAISRHTDTQYF. The CDR3 nucleotides read TGTGCCAGCAGTGAAGCGATTTCCAGGCACACAGATACGCAGTATTTT.

The chain employs TRBV7-2 and TRBJ2-5; D is unclear. This CDR3 contains 13 residues. Per germline, CDR1 SGHTA and CDR2 FQGNSA. V gave up 2 bases and J gave up 5 bases, with 9 bases separating them. The CDR3 nucleotides are TGTGCCAGCAGCTTAAACCGGCGGGAGACCCAGTACTTC. Encoded protein: CASSLNRRETQYF.

This clone was detected a few times. The chain links TRBV6-5 to TRBJ1-2; tentatively, D is TRBD1 (6 bases). V lost 0 bases, J lost 8 bases, and 16 bases lay in between. Germline values: CDR1 MNHEY, CDR2 SVGAGI. There are 15 residues in the CDR3. The CDR3 sequence: CASSYSLSQGHGYTF. The DNA of the CDR3 is TGTGCCAGCAGTTACTCGTTGTCACAGGGTCACGGCTACACCTTC.

In this sample, this clone turned up a few times. The CDR3 DNA is TGTGCCAGCAGCGTGTATAGCGGGGTGACCACAGATACGCAGTATTTT. This codes for CASSVYSGVTTDTQYF. This chain uses TRBV9 with TRBJ2-3; 8 bases match TRBD2. This CDR3 is 16 amino acids long. The J segment lost 2 bases and the V segment lost 2 bases, leaving 7 bases of the junction unmatched. Looked up from germline, CDR1 is SGDLS and CDR2 is YYNGEE.

This chain links TRBV11-1 with TRBJ2-3, with 8 bases fitting TRBD2. The trim removed 3 bases at V and 1 base at J, leaving 6 bases unmatched. There are 16 residues in the CDR3. CDR1 is SGHAT, CDR2 FQDESV, per germline (reference sequence). This CDR3 reads CASSFKAGAGTDTQYF. The CDR3 bases are TGTGCCAGCAGCTTCAAAGCGGGGGCAGGCACAGATACGCAGTATTTT.

This chain connects TRBV5-1 to TRBJ2-2; no definite D call. The CDR3 is 12 amino acids. The V and J ends lost 4 bases and 7 bases respectively, with 8 bases between them. Germline-derived CDR1 and CDR2 are SGHRS and YFSETQ. Here the CDR3 DNA reads TGCGCCAGCAGCGGGTACGGCGGGGAGCTGTTTTTT. Its translation is CASSGYGGELFF.

The sample holds a few counts of this clone. This chain joins TRBV6-5 and TRBJ1-4; D possibly corresponds to TRBD1 (5 bases). The CDR3 is 15 residues long. The V end lost 2 bases, the J end lost 5 bases, and 12 bases lay between the germline ends. Germline CDR1 is MNHEY and CDR2 is SVGAGI. The CDR3 DNA reads TGTGCCAGCAGTTACGCGGGACTCCAAAATGAAAAACTGTTTTTT. Translation: CASSYAGLQNEKLFF.

The gene calls are TRBV13 and TRBJ2-7, with 9 bases identical to TRBD1. The V segment lost 2 bases and the J segment 2 bases; nucleotides outside the gene matches: 1. There are 14 residues in the CDR3. Germline V lookup: CDR1 PRHDT, CDR2 FYEKMQ (reference sequence). The CDR3 nucleotides read TGTGCCAGCAGCTTAAGACAGGGGGCCTACGAGCAGTACTTC. It yields the protein CASSLRQGAYEQYF.